The 25 T cell receptor beta chains below were found in one sample sequenced in a study of beta chain features in type 1 diabetes. TCRB transcripts that were expressed got sequenced, as all of the isolated RNA had been reverse transcribed. Sequencing used immunoSEQ multiplex PCR; TCRdb keeps in-frame clones, though not all of them. This sample has some 700,000 clones, with about an eighth found just once. These receptors' antigens are unknown. Whole-study results and caveats: Shorter TCRB CDR3s, moderately but significantly so, marked every one of the four CD4+ subsets in Type 1 diabetes patients.

The sequencing sample was made of naive CD4+ T cells from blood. The origin of the receptors is a man between 18 and 29 years old with type 1 diabetes.

This clone was seen only a few times. The chain combines TRBV15 with TRBJ2-3; 10 bases map to TRBD1. Germline assignment: CDR1 LNHNV and CDR2 YYDKDF (reference sequence). CDR3 length equals 15 residues. V shed 7 bases, J shed 3 bases, and the junction held 7 bases outside the gene matches. DNA for the CDR3: TGTGCCACCAACCCTTGGGACAGGGGAACAGATACGCAGTATTTT. Translating it yields CATNPWDRGTDTQYF. The whole variable domain, remainder taken from reference TRBV15 and TRBJ2-3, is DAMVIQNPRYQVTQFGKPVTLSCSQTLNHNVMYWYQQKSSQAPKLLFHYYDKDFNNEADTPDNFQSRRPNTSFCFLDIRSPGLGDTAMYLCATNPWDRGTDTQYFGPGTRLTVL.

The V gene is TRBV7-3, the J gene TRBJ1-1; TRBD1 is a possible D gene (5 bases). The CDR3 totals 17 residues. The germline CDR1 and CDR2 sequences are SGHTA and FQGTGA. V was trimmed by 4 bases and J by 5 bases, leaving 23 bases between them. The CDR3 protein is CASSSSQFNPGNTEAFF. CDR3 coding DNA: TGTGCCAGCAGCTCCAGTCAGTTTAATCCAGGGAATACTGAAGCTTTCTTT.

This clone was counted only a few times. The chain is built from TRBV11-3 and TRBJ2-5; the D call may be TRBD1 or TRBD2 (5 bases each). The V end lost 5 bases, the J end lost 5 bases, and 15 bases lay between the germline ends. The CDR3 runs 14 residues. Germline CDR1 is SGHNT and CDR2 is YENEEA. This CDR3 is CASSPSGARETQYF. The CDR3 bases are TGTGCCAGCAGCCCTTCCGGGGCGCGGGAGACCCAGTACTTC.

Regarding this clone: Other DNA sequences in the same sample also yield this CDR3. The J gene is TRBJ1-1, the V gene TRBV7-9; D not resolved. Looked up from germline, CDR1 is SEHNR and CDR2 is FQNEAQ (reference sequence). V lost 1 base, J lost 1 base, and 4 bases lay in between. The length of the CDR3 is 13 residues. CDR3: CASSLGANTEAFF. CDR3 in DNA: TGTGCCAGCAGCTTAGGGGCGAACACTGAAGCTTTCTTT.

The V and J genes are TRBV6-6 and TRBJ2-7; D perhaps matches TRBD1 (5 bases). V lost 1 base, J lost 0 bases, and 10 bases lay in between. Germline V gives CDR1 MNHNY, CDR2 SVGAGI (reference sequence). CDR3 length: 15 amino acids. CDR3 coding DNA: TGTGCCAGCAGTTACTGGTCGACAGTCTCCTACGAGCAGTACTTC. This translates into CASSYWSTVSYEQYF.

In this sample, this clone turned up a few times. The V gene is TRBV5-1, the J gene TRBJ2-5, with 7 bases aligning to TRBD1. The CDR3 extends over 15 amino acids. Germline V lookup: CDR1 SGHRS, CDR2 YFSETQ. The V segment lost 3 bases and the J segment 0 bases; nucleotides outside the gene matches: 5. The DNA of the CDR3 is TGCGCCAGCAGCTACGACAGGGCGTACCAAGAGACCCAGTACTTC. Translating gives CASSYDRAYQETQYF.

The chain is built from TRBV6-5 and TRBJ1-1; weak D call: TRBD1 (6 bases). Germline-derived CDR1 and CDR2 are MNHEY and SVGAGI. The V end lost 4 bases, the J end lost 1 base, and 13 bases lay between the germline ends. There are 15 residues in the CDR3. The CDR3: CASSSSGTPNTEAFF. The DNA of the CDR3 is TGTGCCAGCAGTTCTTCCGGGACACCGAACACTGAAGCTTTCTTT.

The J gene is TRBJ2-7, the V gene TRBV5-4; maybe TRBD1 (5 bases). Germline values: CDR1 SGHNT, CDR2 YYREEE (reference sequence). Trimming shortened V by 1 base and J by 1 base, and 15 bases separated the two germline ends. CDR3 size: 16 residues. The CDR3 protein is CASSLFLGGASYEQYF. The CDR3 DNA sequence: TGTGCCAGCAGCTTGTTTCTGGGTGGGGCGTCCTACGAGCAGTACTTC. The full variable domain, completed using reference TRBV5-4 and TRBJ2-7, is ETGVTQSPTHLIKTRGQQVTLRCSSQSGHNTVSWYQQALGQGPQFIFQYYREEENGRGNFPPRFSGLQFPNYSSELNVNALELDDSALYLCASSLFLGGASYEQYFGPGTRLTVT.

This clone was seen a few times. The chain employs TRBV30 and TRBJ1-5; tentatively, D is TRBD1 (5 bases). The CDR3 extends over 13 amino acids. Germline assignment: CDR1 GTSNPN and CDR2 SVGIG (reference sequence). Trimming stripped 3 bases from V and 3 bases from J, with 9 bases between. The CDR3 DNA is TGTGCCTGGAGCTCAGGGATCAATCAGCCCCAGCATTTT. It translates to CAWSSGINQPQHF. The entire variable domain, with the rest obtained from reference TRBV30 and TRBJ1-5, is as follows: SQTIHQWPATLVQPVGSPLSLECTVEGTSNPNLYWYRQAAGRGLQLLFYSVGIGQISSEVPQNLSASRPQDRQFILSSKKLLLSDSGFYLCAWSSGINQPQHFGDGTRLSIL.

The genes are TRBV11-2 and TRBJ1-5; the D is unclear. V lost 6 bases and J 0 bases, leaving 9 bases between the germline ends. The CDR3 is made up of 14 amino acids. Looked up from germline, CDR1 is SGHAT and CDR2 is FQNNGV. The CDR3 DNA is TGTGCCAGCAGTATCGGCCTTAGCAATCAGCCCCAGCATTTT. It is translated as CASSIGLSNQPQHF.

The chain links TRBV29-1 to TRBJ1-1, with unresolved D. Germline assignment: CDR1 SQVTM and CDR2 ANQGSEA. Trimming left V 6 bases short and J 3 bases short, with 14 bases between. The CDR3 is made up of 13 amino acids. CDR3 nucleotides: TGCAGCGTACCCACATCGGGAGACACTGAAGCTTTCTTT. Protein: CSVPTSGDTEAFF.

This chain links TRBV30 with TRBJ1-2, with a tentative D call TRBD1 (6 bases). Germline-derived CDR1 and CDR2 are GTSNPN and SVGIG (reference sequence). The CDR3 spans 13 residues. The V gene lost 2 bases and the J gene lost 5 bases, with 12 bases spanning the gap. In nucleotides, the CDR3 is TGTGCCTGGAGTTGGAGGACAGCTTATGGCTACACCTTC. Translation gives CAWSWRTAYGYTF.

The genes are TRBV7-3 and TRBJ2-7; possible D gene TRBD1, 5 bases. CDR1 is SGHTA and CDR2 is FQGTGA in the germline V gene. V lost 5 bases and J 6 bases, leaving 17 bases between the germline ends. The CDR3 covers 14 residues. Here the CDR3 reads CASSPSIDSSEQYF. CDR3 DNA: TGTGCCAGCAGCCCTTCCATTGACAGTTCCGAGCAGTACTTC.

This clone was recorded a few times. In the same sample, other DNA sequences code for this CDR3. V and J are TRBV7-2 and TRBJ1-5; D is unclear. Per germline, CDR1 SGHTA and CDR2 FQGNSA. Trimming took 2 bases from V and 0 from J, leaving 2 bases between them. This CDR3 region has 13 residues. CDR3 coding DNA: TGTGCCAGCAGCTTAAATAGCAATCAGCCCCAGCATTTT. The encoded protein is CASSLNSNQPQHF.

The sample holds a few counts of this clone. V is TRBV25-1 and J is TRBJ2-7, with TRBD2 as a possible D gene (6 bases). The CDR3 contains 15 residues. Trimming removed 5 bases at V and 1 base at J, with 15 bases between. CDR1 MGHDK and CDR2 SYGVNS come from the germline V gene. Written as DNA, the CDR3 is TGTGCCAGCAGTCCCCATGCAGGACTATCCTACGAGCAGTACTTC. Its protein is CASSPHAGLSYEQYF.

The rearrangement joins TRBV2 to TRBJ2-1, with a tentative D call TRBD1 (6 bases). CDR3 size: 15 residues. In germline, CDR1 is SNHLY, CDR2 FYNNEI. The germline V and J ends were trimmed by 3 bases and 5 bases, with 14 bases remaining between them. CDR3 amino acids: CASSEDSKWNNEQFF. The CDR3 DNA is TGTGCCAGCAGTGAGGACAGTAAATGGAACAATGAGCAGTTCTTC.

CDR3 amino acids: CASSQQGADTQYF. DNA for the CDR3: TGCGCCAGCAGCCAACAGGGGGCAGATACGCAGTATTTT. The chain joins TRBV5-1 to TRBJ2-3, with TRBD1 identical over 8 bases. V was clipped by 4 bases and J by 4 bases; unmatched bases: 2. This CDR3 comprises 13 residues. Germline CDR1 reads SGHRS; CDR2 reads YFSETQ.

This clone was observed a handful of times. This chain links TRBV6-5 with TRBJ2-5, with D possibly matching TRBD1 (5 bases). V gave up 0 bases and J gave up 2 bases, with 7 bases separating them. In germline, CDR1 is MNHEY, CDR2 SVGAGI. The CDR3 runs to 14 residues. CDR3 in amino acids: CASSYSPGQETQYF. The CDR3 nucleotides read TGTGCCAGCAGTTACTCACCAGGGCAAGAGACCCAGTACTTC.

This clone was picked up a small number of times. The V gene is TRBV10-3, the J gene TRBJ1-5, with 8 nucleotides matching TRBD1. Germline V lookup: CDR1 ENHRY, CDR2 SYGVKD. The CDR3 runs to 15 residues. V shed 0 bases, J shed 5 bases, and the junction held 3 bases outside the gene matches. In DNA form, the CDR3 reads TGTGCCATCAGTGAGTCCGGACAGGGTTATCAGCCCCAGCATTTT. This translates into CAISESGQGYQPQHF.

The chain carries TRBV9 and TRBJ1-1; D call uncertain. Per the germline V gene, CDR1 is SGDLS and CDR2 is YYNGEE. The CDR3 consists of 13 residues. The V end lost 3 bases, the J end lost 0 bases, and 6 bases lay between the germline ends. The CDR3 DNA sequence: TGTGCCAGCAGCGATACAGTGAACACTGAAGCTTTCTTT. This encodes CASSDTVNTEAFF.

J is TRBJ1-2 and V is TRBV27; D gene unclear. The germline gives CDR1 MNHEY, CDR2 SMNVEV (reference sequence). The CDR3 is 16 residues long. V was pared by 0 bases and J by 0 bases, with 11 bases between. CDR3 DNA: TGTGCCAGCAGTTTATCGGCCAGCGTCGCTAACTATGGCTACACCTTC. Translated: CASSLSASVANYGYTF.

This chain joins TRBV30 and TRBJ1-4; D is undetermined. The CDR3 loop spans 11 amino acids. The germline gives CDR1 GTSNPN, CDR2 SVGIG (reference sequence). V lost 4 bases and J lost 7, with 7 bases in between. The CDR3 DNA follows: TGTGCCTGGACAATGGGTGAAAAACTGTTTTTT. It codes for CAWTMGEKLFF.

The rearrangement joins TRBV19 to TRBJ1-1; 9 bases map to TRBD1. Germline CDR1 is LNHDA and CDR2 is SQIVND (reference sequence). The CDR3 extends over 14 amino acids. The J segment lost 5 bases and the V segment lost 4 bases, leaving 5 bases of the junction unmatched. CDR3 DNA sequence: TGTGCCAGTAGTAGGGGGACAGGGAGTACTGAAGCTTTCTTT. Translated, it gives CASSRGTGSTEAFF. Filled out from reference TRBV19 and TRBJ1-1, the complete variable domain reads DGGITQSPKYLFRKEGQNVTLSCEQNLNHDAMYWYRQDPGQGLRLIYYSQIVNDFQKGDIAEGYSVSREKKESFPLTVTSAQKNPTAFYLCASSRGTGSTEAFFGQGTRLTVV.

The CDR3, as DNA: TGTGCCAGCAGCTCCCGACAGAGGGAGACCCAGTACTTC. Residues: CASSSRQRETQYF. J is TRBJ2-5 and V is TRBV21-1; the table's D gene call, TRBD1, was not cross checked with the DNA. TRBV21-1 is a pseudogene. The CDR3 covers 13 residues.

The chain recombines TRBV4-2 with TRBJ2-7; TRBD1 is a possible D gene (6 bases). Deletions cut 4 bases from V and 0 bases from J, with 13 bases between. This CDR3 region has 15 residues. Per germline, CDR1 LGHNA and CDR2 YNFKEQ. The CDR3 spells CASSPLTGNSYEQYF. DNA for the CDR3: TGTGCCAGCAGCCCCCTAACAGGGAACTCCTACGAGCAGTACTTC.